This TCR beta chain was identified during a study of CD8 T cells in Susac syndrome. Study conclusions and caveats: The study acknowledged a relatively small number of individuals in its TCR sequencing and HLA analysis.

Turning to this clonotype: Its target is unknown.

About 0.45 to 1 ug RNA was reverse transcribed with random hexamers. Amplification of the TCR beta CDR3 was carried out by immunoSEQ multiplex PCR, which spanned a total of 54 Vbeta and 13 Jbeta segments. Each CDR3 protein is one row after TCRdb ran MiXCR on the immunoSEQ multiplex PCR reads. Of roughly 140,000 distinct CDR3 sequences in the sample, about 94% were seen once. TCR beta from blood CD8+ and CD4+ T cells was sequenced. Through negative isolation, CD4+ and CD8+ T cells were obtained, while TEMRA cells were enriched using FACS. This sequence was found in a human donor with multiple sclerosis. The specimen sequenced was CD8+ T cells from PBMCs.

CDR3 bases: TGCAGTGCTAGAGATCTCGGACTAGCGGGGGGTAGACGAAATGAGCAGTTCTTC. Translating gives CSARDLGLAGGRRNEQFF. The chain couples TRBV20-1 to TRBJ2-1, with TRBD2 matching 14 bases. The CDR3 spans 18 residues. Trimming removed 0 bases from V and 7 bases from J; junction bases left unmatched: 11. Germline V CDR1 and CDR2: DFQATT, SNEGSKA (reference sequence).